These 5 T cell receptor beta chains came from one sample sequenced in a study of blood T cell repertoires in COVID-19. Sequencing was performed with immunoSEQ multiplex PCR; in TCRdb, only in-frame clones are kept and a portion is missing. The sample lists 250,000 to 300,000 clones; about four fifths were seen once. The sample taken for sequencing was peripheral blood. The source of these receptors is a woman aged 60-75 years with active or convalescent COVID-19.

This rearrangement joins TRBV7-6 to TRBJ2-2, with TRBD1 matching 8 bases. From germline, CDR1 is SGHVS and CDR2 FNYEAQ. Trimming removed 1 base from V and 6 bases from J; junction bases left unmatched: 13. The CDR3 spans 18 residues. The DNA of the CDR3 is TGTGCCAGCAGCTTAGAGATAAGAGACAGGGGAGCCTCCGGGGAGCTGTTTTTT. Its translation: CASSLEIRDRGASGELFF.

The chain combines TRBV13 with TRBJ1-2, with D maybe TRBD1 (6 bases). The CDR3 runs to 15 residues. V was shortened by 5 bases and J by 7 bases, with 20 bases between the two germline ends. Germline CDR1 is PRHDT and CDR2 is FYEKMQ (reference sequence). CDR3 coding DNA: TGTGCCAGCAGCCCATCAGGGGTAGGAGTAAGTGGCTACACCTTC. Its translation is CASSPSGVGVSGYTF.

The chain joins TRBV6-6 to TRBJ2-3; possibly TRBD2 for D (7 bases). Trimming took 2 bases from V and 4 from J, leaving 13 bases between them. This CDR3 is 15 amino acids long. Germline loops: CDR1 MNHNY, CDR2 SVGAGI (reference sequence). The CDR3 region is CASSYRGGPADTQYF. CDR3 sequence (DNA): TGTGCCAGCAGTTACAGGGGGGGCCCCGCAGATACGCAGTATTTT.

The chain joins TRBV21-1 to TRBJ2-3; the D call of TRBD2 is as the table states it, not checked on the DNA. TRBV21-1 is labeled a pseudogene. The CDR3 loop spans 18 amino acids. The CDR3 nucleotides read TGTGCCAGCAGCCCCCAACGGGATATAGGATCTAGCACAGATACGCAGTATTTT. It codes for CASSPQRDIGSSTDTQYF.

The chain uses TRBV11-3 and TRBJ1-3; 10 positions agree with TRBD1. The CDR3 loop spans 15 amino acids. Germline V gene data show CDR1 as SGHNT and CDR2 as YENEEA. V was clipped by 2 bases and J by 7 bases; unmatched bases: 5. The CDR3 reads CASSLRSGQGNTIYF. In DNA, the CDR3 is TGTGCCAGCAGCTTAAGGTCGGGACAGGGGAACACCATATATTTT.